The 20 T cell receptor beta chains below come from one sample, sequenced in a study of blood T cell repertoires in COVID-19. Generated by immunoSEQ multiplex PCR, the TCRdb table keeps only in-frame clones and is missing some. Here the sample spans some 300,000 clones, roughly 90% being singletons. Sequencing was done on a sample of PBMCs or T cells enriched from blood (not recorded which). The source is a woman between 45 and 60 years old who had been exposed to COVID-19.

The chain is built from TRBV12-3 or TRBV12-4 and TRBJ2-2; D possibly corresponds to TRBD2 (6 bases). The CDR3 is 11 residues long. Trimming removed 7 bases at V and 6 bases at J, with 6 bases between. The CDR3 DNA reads TGTGCCAGCAAGCGGGCCGGGGAGCTGTTTTTT. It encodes CASKRAGELFF.

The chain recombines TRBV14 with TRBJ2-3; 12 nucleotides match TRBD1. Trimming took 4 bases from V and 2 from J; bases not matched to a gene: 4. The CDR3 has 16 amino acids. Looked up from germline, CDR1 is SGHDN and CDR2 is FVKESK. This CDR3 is CASSRDRGRVTDTQYF. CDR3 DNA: TGTGCCAGCAGCCGGGACAGGGGGCGCGTCACAGATACGCAGTATTTT.

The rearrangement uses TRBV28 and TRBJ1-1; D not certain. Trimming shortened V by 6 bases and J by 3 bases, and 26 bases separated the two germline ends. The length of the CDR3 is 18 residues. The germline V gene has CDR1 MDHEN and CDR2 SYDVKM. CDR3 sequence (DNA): TGTGCCAGCAGACTAACCCTAAGACTGGGTAGGTTTGACACTGAAGCTTTCTTT. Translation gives CASRLTLRLGRFDTEAFF.

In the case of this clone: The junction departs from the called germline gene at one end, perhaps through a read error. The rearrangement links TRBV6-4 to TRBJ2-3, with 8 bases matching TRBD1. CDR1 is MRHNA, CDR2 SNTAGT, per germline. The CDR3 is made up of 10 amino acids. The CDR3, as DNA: TGTGCCAGCATTCCAGGGGGCGCGGATTTT. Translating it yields CASIPGGADF.

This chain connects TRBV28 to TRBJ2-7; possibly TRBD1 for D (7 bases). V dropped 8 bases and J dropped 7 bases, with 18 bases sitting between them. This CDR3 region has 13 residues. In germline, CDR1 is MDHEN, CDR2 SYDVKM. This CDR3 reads CASVAGGSEEQYF. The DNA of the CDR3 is TGTGCCAGCGTCGCAGGGGGGTCCGAGGAGCAGTACTTC.

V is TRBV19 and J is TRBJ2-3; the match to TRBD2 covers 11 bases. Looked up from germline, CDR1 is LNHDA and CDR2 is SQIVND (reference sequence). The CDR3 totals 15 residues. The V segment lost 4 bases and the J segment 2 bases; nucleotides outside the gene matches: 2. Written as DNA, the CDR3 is TGTGCCAGTAGTACACTAGCGGGGGTCACAGATACGCAGTATTTT. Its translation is CASSTLAGVTDTQYF.

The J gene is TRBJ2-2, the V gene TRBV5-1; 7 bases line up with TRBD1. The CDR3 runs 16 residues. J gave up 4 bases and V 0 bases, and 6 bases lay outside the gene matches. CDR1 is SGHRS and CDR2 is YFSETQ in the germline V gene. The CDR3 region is CASSLEHRGGTGELFF. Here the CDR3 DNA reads TGCGCCAGCAGCTTGGAGCACAGGGGCGGCACCGGGGAGCTGTTTTTT.

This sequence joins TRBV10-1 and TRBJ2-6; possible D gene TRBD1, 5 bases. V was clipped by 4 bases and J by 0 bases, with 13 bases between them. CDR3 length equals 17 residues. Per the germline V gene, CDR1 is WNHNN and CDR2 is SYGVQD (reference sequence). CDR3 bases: TGCGCCAGCAGTGGTTTTGGGGCGAGCTCTGGGGCCAACGTCCTGACTTTC. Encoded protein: CASSGFGASSGANVLTF.

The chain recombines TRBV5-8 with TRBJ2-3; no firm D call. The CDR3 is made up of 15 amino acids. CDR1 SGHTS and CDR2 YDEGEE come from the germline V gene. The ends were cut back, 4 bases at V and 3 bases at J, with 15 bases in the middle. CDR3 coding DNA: TGTGCCAGCAGCCCCCCTACAGTCAGGACAGATACGCAGTATTTT. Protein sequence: CASSPPTVRTDTQYF.

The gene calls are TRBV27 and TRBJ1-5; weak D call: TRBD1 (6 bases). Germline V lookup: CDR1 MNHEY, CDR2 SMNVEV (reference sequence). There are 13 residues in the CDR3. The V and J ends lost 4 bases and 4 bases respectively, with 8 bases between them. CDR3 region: CASSYTGNQPQHF. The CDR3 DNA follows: TGTGCCAGCAGTTATACAGGGAATCAGCCCCAGCATTTT.

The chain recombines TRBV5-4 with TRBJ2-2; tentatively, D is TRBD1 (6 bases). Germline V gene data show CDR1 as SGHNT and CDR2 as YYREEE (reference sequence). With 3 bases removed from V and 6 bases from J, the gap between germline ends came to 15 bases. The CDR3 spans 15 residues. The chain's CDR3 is CASSSYYQGPGELFF. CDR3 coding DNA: TGTGCCAGCAGCTCCTACTATCAGGGGCCCGGGGAGCTGTTTTTT.

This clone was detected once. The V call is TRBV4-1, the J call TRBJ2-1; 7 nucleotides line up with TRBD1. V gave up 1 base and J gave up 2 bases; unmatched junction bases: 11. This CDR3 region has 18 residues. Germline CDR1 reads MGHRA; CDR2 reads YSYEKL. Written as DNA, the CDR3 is TGCGCCAGCAGCCAAGTGATAGGGGGCCTTATAACCTACAATGAGCAGTTCTTC. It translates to CASSQVIGGLITYNEQFF.

CDR3 sequence: CASSLKPATNEKLFF. DNA of the CDR3: TGCGCCAGCAGCTTAAAGCCTGCAACTAATGAAAAACTGTTTTTT. The chain has TRBV5-1 and TRBJ1-4, with D hard to call. The germline V gene has CDR1 SGHRS and CDR2 YFSETQ. Trimming removed 2 bases at V and 0 bases at J, with 8 bases between. The length of the CDR3 is 15 residues.

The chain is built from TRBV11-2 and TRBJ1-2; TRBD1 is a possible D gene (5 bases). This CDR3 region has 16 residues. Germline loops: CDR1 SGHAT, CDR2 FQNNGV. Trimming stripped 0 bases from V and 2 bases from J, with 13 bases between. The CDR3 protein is CASSLERGRLNYGYTF. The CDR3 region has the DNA TGTGCCAGCAGCTTAGAGCGGGGCAGACTAAACTATGGCTACACCTTC.

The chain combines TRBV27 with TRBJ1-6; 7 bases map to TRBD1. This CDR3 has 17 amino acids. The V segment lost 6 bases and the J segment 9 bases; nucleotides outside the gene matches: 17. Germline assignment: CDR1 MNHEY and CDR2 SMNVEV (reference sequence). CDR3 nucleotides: TGTGCCAGCAGCCGGACAGGCACCCTCCTCAAGGGTTCACCCCTCCACTTT. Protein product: CASSRTGTLLKGSPLHF.

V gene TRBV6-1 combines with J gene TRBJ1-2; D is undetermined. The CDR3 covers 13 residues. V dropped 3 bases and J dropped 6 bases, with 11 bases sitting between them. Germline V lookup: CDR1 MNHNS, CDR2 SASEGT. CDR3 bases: TGTGCCAGCAGTGACCCGCAGCGGCATGGCTACACCTTC. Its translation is CASSDPQRHGYTF.

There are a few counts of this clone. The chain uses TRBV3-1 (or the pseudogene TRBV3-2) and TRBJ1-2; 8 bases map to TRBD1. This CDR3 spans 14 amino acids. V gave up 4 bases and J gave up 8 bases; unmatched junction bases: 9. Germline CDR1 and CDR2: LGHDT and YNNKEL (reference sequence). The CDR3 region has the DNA TGTGCCAGCAGCCCAGGGGGCGCGGCCGGGGGCTACACCTTC. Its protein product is CASSPGGAAGGYTF.

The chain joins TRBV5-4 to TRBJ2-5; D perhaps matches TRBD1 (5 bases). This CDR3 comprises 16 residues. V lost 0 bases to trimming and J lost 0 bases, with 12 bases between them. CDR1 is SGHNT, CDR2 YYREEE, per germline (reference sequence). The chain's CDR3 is CASSLEDADNQETQYF. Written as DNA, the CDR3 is TGTGCCAGCAGCTTGGAGGATGCGGACAACCAAGAGACCCAGTACTTC.

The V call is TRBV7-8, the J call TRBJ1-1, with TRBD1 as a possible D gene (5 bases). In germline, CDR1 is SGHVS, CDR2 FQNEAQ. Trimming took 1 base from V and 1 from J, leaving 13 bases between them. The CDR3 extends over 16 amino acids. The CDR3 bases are TGTGCCAGCAGCTTAGTGGGGCCGACTCGGAACACTGAAGCTTTCTTT. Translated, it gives CASSLVGPTRNTEAFF.

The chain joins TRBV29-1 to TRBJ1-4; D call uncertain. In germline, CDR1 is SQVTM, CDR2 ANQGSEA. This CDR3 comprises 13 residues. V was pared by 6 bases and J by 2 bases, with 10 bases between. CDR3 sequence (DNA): TGCAGCGTCTACAGTATCACTAATGAAAAACTGTTTTTT. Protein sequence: CSVYSITNEKLFF.